This is a list of T cell receptor beta chains from one sample in a study of cytomegalovirus exposure and HLA in healthy donors. Libraries were prepared by immunoSEQ multiplex PCR; TCRdb keeps only in-frame clonotypes and omits some of them. The sample lists about 260,000 clones; 90% were seen once. Sample: PBMCs. These receptors came from a woman aged 25 to 39 in good health and CMV-seronegative. Both conserved end residues are part of each CDR3. The order of the fields is V gene, D gene, J gene, clone size, CDR3 DNA, CDR3 protein. A D gene is named only where the DNA matches it firmly. Clone size is not always given. Where it is, it says once, few, many or a class for expanded clones.

V gene: TRBV28; D gene: TRBD1; J gene: TRBJ2-1; clone size: -; CDR3 DNA: TGTGCCAGCAAACAGGGGTACAATGAGCAGTTCTTC; CDR3 protein: CASKQGYNEQFF
V gene: TRBV2; D gene: -; J gene: TRBJ1-3; clone size: -; CDR3 DNA: TGTGCCAGCAGTGCTAGGGCCGCTGTCTCTGGAAACACCATATATTTT; CDR3 protein: CASSARAAVSGNTIYF
V gene: TRBV29-1; D gene: TRBD1; J gene: TRBJ2-7; clone size: few; CDR3 DNA: TGCAGCGTCGGGACAGGGGGAGCCTACGAGCAGTACTTC; CDR3 protein: CSVGTGGAYEQYF
V gene: TRBV15; D gene: TRBD1; J gene: TRBJ1-1; clone size: -; CDR3 DNA: TGTGCCACCAGCAGAGCAGGGGGTCGTGCTTTCTTT; CDR3 protein: CATSRAGGRAFF
V gene: TRBV15; D gene: TRBD1; J gene: TRBJ1-1; clone size: -; CDR3 DNA: TGTGCCACCAGCAGAGCCAGGACAGGGGCCGGCCCTGAAGCTTTCTTT; CDR3 protein: CATSRARTGAGPEAFF
V gene: TRBV7-2; D gene: TRBD1; J gene: TRBJ2-7; clone size: once; CDR3 DNA: TGTGCCAGCAGCTTAGGAACCGGACAGGGACCACACCATTCTTGGGAGCAGTACTTC; CDR3 protein: CASSLGTGQGPHHSWEQYF
V gene: TRBV9; D gene: -; J gene: TRBJ2-3; clone size: -; CDR3 DNA: TGTGCCAGCAGCGTAGTCCAGGGTGGCACAGATACGCAGTATTTT; CDR3 protein: CASSVVQGGTDTQYF
V gene: TRBV4-3; D gene: -; J gene: TRBJ2-2; clone size: -; CDR3 DNA: TGCGCCAGCAGCCAAGAACGGCATCGGACCGGGGAGCTGTTTTTT; CDR3 protein: CASSQERHRTGELFF
V gene: TRBV6-5; D gene: -; J gene: TRBJ2-5; clone size: -; CDR3 DNA: TGTGCCAGCAGTTACCCCCGTTGCGCTGAGACCCAGTACTTC; CDR3 protein: CASSYPRCAETQYF
V gene: TRBV5-4; D gene: -; J gene: TRBJ1-4; clone size: -; CDR3 DNA: TGTGCCAGCAGCCCACGAGCAGGGCAGGGCGAAAAACTGTTTTTT; CDR3 protein: CASSPRAGQGEKLFF
V gene: TRBV18; D gene: TRBD1; J gene: TRBJ2-1; clone size: -; CDR3 DNA: TGTGCCAGCTCTCGCGACAGGGGGCTGGGGAATGAGCAGTTCTTC; CDR3 protein: CASSRDRGLGNEQFF
V gene: TRBV27; D gene: -; J gene: TRBJ1-4; clone size: -; CDR3 DNA: TGTGCCAGCCGATTTCAGGGAATGGGAACTAATGAAAAACTGTTTTTT; CDR3 protein: CASRFQGMGTNEKLFF
V gene: TRBV7-2; D gene: -; J gene: TRBJ2-7; clone size: -; CDR3 DNA: TGTGCCAGTTCCATAGGTCCGGAGTTGACCTACGAGCAGTACTTC; CDR3 protein: CASSIGPELTYEQYF